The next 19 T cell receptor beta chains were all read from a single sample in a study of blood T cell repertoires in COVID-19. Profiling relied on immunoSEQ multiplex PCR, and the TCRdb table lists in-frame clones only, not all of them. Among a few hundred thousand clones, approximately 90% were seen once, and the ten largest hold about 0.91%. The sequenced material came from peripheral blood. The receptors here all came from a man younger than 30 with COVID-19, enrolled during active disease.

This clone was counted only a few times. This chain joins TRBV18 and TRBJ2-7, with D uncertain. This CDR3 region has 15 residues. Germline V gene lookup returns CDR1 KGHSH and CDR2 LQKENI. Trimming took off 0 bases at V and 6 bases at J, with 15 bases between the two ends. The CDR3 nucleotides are TGTGCCAGCTCACCACCCTCTGCTTTAAGAGGCGAGCAGTACTTC. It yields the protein CASSPPSALRGEQYF.

For the CDR3, the DNA is TGTGCCAGCAGCGTAGAAACATCTGCTAATGAAAAACTGTTTTTT. Translated, it gives CASSVETSANEKLFF. This sequence joins TRBV9 and TRBJ1-4; D not certain. The germline V gene encodes CDR1 SGDLS and CDR2 YYNGEE. This CDR3 contains 15 residues. With 0 bases removed from V and 3 bases from J, the gap between germline ends came to 9 bases.

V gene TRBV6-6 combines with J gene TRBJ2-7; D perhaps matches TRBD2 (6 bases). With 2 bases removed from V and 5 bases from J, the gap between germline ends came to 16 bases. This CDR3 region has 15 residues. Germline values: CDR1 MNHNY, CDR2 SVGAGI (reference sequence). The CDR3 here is CASSYGGTPLDEQYF. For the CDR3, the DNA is TGTGCCAGCAGTTACGGGGGGACTCCCTTGGACGAGCAGTACTTC.

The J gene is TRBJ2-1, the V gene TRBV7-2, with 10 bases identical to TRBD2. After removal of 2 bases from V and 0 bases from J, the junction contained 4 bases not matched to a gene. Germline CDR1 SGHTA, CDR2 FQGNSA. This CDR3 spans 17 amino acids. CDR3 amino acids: CASSLQASGSSYNEQFF. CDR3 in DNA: TGTGCCAGCAGCTTACAGGCTAGCGGGAGCTCCTACAATGAGCAGTTCTTC.

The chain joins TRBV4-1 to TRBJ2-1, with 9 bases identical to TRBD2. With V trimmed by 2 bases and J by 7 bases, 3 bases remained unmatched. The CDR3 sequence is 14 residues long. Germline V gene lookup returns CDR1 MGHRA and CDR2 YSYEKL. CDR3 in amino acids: CASSQHSGSNEQFF. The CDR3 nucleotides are TGCGCCAGCAGCCAACATAGCGGGAGTAATGAGCAGTTCTTC.

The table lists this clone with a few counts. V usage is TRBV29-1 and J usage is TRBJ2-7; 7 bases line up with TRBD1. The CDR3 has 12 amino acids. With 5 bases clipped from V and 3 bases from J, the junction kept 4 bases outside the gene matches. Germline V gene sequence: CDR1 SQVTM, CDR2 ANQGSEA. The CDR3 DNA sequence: TGCAGCGTTTCCCGACAGGGCTACGAGCAGTACTTC. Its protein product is CSVSRQGYEQYF.

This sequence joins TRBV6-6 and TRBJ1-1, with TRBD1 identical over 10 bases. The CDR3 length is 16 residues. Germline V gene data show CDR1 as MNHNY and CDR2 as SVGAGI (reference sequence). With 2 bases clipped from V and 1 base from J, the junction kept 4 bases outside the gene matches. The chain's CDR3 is CASSYGTGETNTEAFF. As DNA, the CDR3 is TGTGCCAGCAGTTACGGGACAGGGGAAACGAACACTGAAGCTTTCTTT.

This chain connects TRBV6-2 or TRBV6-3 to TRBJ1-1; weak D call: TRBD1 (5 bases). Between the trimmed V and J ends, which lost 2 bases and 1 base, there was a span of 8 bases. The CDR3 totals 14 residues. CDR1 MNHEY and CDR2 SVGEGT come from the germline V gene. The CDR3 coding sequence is TGTGCCAGCAGTTACGGACACCCGAACACTGAAGCTTTCTTT. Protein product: CASSYGHPNTEAFF.

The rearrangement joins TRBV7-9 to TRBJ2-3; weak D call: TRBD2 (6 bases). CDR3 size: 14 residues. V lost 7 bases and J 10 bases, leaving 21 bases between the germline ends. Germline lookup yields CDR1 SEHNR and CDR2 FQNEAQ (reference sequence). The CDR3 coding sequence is TGTGCCAGCACCCCCCCAGCCCGGGGGTTTGCGCAGTATTTT. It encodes CASTPPARGFAQYF.

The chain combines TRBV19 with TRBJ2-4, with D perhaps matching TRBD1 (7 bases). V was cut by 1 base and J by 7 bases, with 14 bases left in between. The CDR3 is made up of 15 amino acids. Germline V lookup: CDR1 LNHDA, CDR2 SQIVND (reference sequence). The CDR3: CASSIGQGRGNIQYF. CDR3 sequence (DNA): TGTGCCAGTAGTATAGGACAGGGCCGGGGGAACATTCAGTACTTC.

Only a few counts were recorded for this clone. CDR3 DNA: TGTGCCAGCAGTCCTCTGAGAACGGGGTCCTACGAGCAGTACTTC. It translates to CASSPLRTGSYEQYF. The J gene is TRBJ2-7, the V gene TRBV6-6, with a possible D match to TRBD2 (5 bases). This CDR3 region has 15 residues. Between the trimmed V and J ends, which lost 5 bases and 1 base, there was a span of 15 bases. The V gene's germline CDR1 is MNHNY and CDR2 SVGAGI (reference sequence).

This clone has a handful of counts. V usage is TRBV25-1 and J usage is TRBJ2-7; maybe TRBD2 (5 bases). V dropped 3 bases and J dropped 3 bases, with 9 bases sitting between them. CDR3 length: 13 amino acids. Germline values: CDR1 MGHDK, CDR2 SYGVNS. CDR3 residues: CASSEKLGYEQYF. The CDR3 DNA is TGTGCCAGCAGTGAGAAACTAGGCTACGAGCAGTACTTC.

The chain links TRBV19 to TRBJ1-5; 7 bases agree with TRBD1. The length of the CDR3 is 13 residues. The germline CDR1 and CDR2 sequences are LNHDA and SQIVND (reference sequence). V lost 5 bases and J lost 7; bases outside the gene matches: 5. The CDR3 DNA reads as TGTGCCAGTAGTGATACAGGGGACCAGCCCCAGCATTTT. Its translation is CASSDTGDQPQHF.

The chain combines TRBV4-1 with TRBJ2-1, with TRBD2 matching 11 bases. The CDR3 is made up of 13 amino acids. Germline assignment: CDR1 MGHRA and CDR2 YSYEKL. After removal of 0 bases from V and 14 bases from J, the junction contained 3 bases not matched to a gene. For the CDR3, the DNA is TGCGCCAGCAGCCAAGAAACTAGCGGGAGAAAGTTCTTC. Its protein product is CASSQETSGRKFF.

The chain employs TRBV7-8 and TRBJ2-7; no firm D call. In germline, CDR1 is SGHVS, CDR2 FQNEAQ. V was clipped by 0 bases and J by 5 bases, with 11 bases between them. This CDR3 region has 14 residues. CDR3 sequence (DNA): TGTGCCAGCAGCTTAGCGGTTAGCCGGGACGAGCAGTACTTC. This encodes CASSLAVSRDEQYF.

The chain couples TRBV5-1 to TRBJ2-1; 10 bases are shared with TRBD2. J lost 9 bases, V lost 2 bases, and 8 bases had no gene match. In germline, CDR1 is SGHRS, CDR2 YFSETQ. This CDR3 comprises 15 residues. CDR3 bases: TGCGCCAGCAGCTTTCTAGCGGGAGAATTCGGTGAGCAGTTCTTC. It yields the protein CASSFLAGEFGEQFF.

In DNA, the CDR3 is TGTGCCAGCAGCTCAGGACAGGGCTCCTACAATGAGCAGTTCTTC. It codes for CASSSGQGSYNEQFF. V gene TRBV11-2 combines with J gene TRBJ2-1, with 8 bases fitting TRBD1. CDR3 length equals 15 residues. Germline trimming cut 4 bases from V and 0 bases from J; bases unmatched to any gene: 2. The germline V gene encodes CDR1 SGHAT and CDR2 FQNNGV.

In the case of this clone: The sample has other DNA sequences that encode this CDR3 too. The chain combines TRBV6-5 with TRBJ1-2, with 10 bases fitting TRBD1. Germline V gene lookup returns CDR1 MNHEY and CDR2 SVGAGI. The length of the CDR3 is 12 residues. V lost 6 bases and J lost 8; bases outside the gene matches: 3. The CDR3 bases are TGTGCCAGCAGCGACAGGGGGCGAGGCTACACCTTC. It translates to CASSDRGRGYTF.

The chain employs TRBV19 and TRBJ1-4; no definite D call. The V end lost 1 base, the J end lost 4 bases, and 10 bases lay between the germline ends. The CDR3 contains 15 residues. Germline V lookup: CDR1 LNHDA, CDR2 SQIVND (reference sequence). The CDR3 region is CASSIGAGLNEKLFF. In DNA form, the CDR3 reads TGTGCCAGTAGTATAGGGGCCGGACTTAATGAAAAACTGTTTTTT.